These 5 T cell receptor beta chains were all obtained from the same sample, sequenced in a study of Graves' ophthalmopathy and Graves' hyperthyroidism. TCR beta CDR3 regions were amplified from RNA transcripts. RT-PCR was first run with HTBI primers, then multiplex PCR in a second round. MiXCR, run by TCRdb on the multiplex PCR reads, gives a single entry per CDR3 protein. The sample lists 300,000 to 350,000 distinct CDR3 sequences, about 17% occurring once. The sample comprised peripheral blood. The source of these receptors is an adult man with Graves' ophthalmopathy.

This clonotype was detected ten times or more. The V call is TRBV10-3, the J call TRBJ1-1; maybe TRBD1 (5 bases). The germline gives CDR1 ENHRY, CDR2 SYGVKD. V was trimmed by 2 bases and J by 0 bases, leaving 13 bases between them. This CDR3 has 16 amino acids. The CDR3 DNA sequence: TGTGCCATCAGTGAGGGGGCGACGGAGATGAACACTGAAGCTTTCTTT. Protein product: CAISEGATEMNTEAFF.

This clonotype was seen many times. This chain links TRBV5-6 with TRBJ1-6, with TRBD1 identical over 7 bases. The trim removed 7 bases at V and 3 bases at J, leaving 19 bases unmatched. The CDR3 loop spans 19 amino acids. Germline assignment: CDR1 SGHDT and CDR2 YYEEEE. CDR3 nucleotide sequence: TGTGCCAGCGGCAGGAGGAAGGTGGACAGGAGTTACTATAATTCACCCCTCCACTTT. Encoded protein: CASGRRKVDRSYYNSPLHF. Based on the CDR3 plus reference TRBV5-6 and TRBJ1-6, the full variable domain is DAGVTQSPTHLIKTRGQQVTLRCSPKSGHDTVSWYQQALGQGPQFIFQYYEEEERQRGNFPDRFSGHQFPNYSSELNVNALLLGDSALYLCASGRRKVDRSYYNSPLHFGNGTRLTVT.

This clonotype was recorded at least ten times. The gene calls are TRBV27 and TRBJ2-7; D remains ambiguous. CDR3 length: 15 amino acids. In germline, CDR1 is MNHEY, CDR2 SMNVEV (reference sequence). Deletions cut 0 bases from V and 3 bases from J, with 12 bases between. The CDR3 DNA follows: TGTGCCAGCAGTTTATCGGGTAGGAGTAACTACGAGCAGTACTTC. This encodes CASSLSGRSNYEQYF.

This clonotype was picked up many times. This chain uses TRBV29-1 with TRBJ2-7; D tentatively fits TRBD1 or TRBD2 (8 bases each). This CDR3 comprises 16 residues. CDR1 SQVTM and CDR2 ANQGSEA come from the germline V gene. Trimming removed 4 bases at V and 3 bases at J, with 22 bases between. The CDR3: CSVGTGKSGSGYEQYF. The CDR3 nucleotides read TGCAGCGTTGGGACAGGGAAAAGCGGGAGTGGCTACGAGCAGTACTTC.

Ten or more counts support this clonotype. This chain connects TRBV20-1 to TRBJ2-5; possible D gene TRBD2, 7 bases. Between the trimmed V and J ends, which lost 6 bases and 4 bases, there was a span of 21 bases. CDR1 is DFQATT and CDR2 is SNEGSKA in the germline V gene (reference sequence). This CDR3 has 15 residues. For the CDR3, the DNA is TGCAGTGCAATAGTTGGGCGAGGGGGGGGAGAGACCCAGTACTTC. It encodes CSAIVGRGGGETQYF.